Each of the 16 T cell receptor beta chains below was sequenced from the same sample in a study of early T cells in non-severe SARS-CoV-2 infection. One entry per CDR3 protein, called by TCRdb with MiXCR from the 5' RACE reads. This sample yields tens of thousands of distinct CDR3 sequences, of which about 12% are seen a single time; more than 1.2% belongs to the top ten. The sample in question was whole blood, obtained at baseline. All receptors come from an adult who was a healthcare worker with PCR-confirmed SARS-CoV-2 infection or an uninfected control (not recorded which).

This clonotype showed up just a few times. V and J are TRBV6-5 and TRBJ2-5, with TRBD1 matching over 7 bases. The CDR3 extends over 15 amino acids. Germline loops: CDR1 MNHEY, CDR2 SVGAGI. V shed 6 bases, J shed 1 base, and the junction held 8 bases outside the gene matches. The CDR3, as DNA: TGTGCCAGCAGCGCAGAGGGGACAGCCCAAGAGACCCAGTACTTC. Protein product: CASSAEGTAQETQYF.

The rearrangement links TRBV7-2 to TRBJ2-1; D possibly corresponds to TRBD1 (6 bases). This CDR3 region has 17 residues. Per germline, CDR1 SGHTA and CDR2 FQGNSA. V was cut by 7 bases and J by 1 base, with 20 bases left in between. DNA of the CDR3: TGTGCCAGCACCCCTTCCGCCGGGACAATTTCCTACAATGAGCAGTTCTTC. Residues: CASTPSAGTISYNEQFF.

V gene TRBV6-2 or TRBV6-3 combines with J gene TRBJ2-7, with unresolved D. Trimming removed 0 bases from V and 0 bases from J, with 12 bases in between. The CDR3 spans 16 residues. CDR1 and CDR2 from the germline V gene are MNHEY and SVGEGT. The CDR3 region has the DNA TGTGCCAGCAGTTACTCGTTCAGATCGAGCTCCTACGAGCAGTACTTC. Translation: CASSYSFRSSSYEQYF.

This clonotype was counted many times. The chain has TRBV20-1 and TRBJ2-1, with D tentatively TRBD2 (6 bases). The V end lost 4 bases, the J end lost 2 bases, and 27 bases lay between the germline ends. Germline V gives CDR1 DFQATT, CDR2 SNEGSKA (reference sequence). The CDR3 is 19 residues long. The DNA for the CDR3 is TGCAGTGCTACTCCTCTTAGAGCGGGCGTCCCGGGGACCTACAATGAGCAGTTCTTC. Translated: CSATPLRAGVPGTYNEQFF.

The chain combines TRBV9 with TRBJ2-3, with a weak D call TRBD1 (6 bases). CDR3 length: 15 residues. Germline V CDR1 and CDR2: SGDLS, YYNGEE. V gave up 1 base and J gave up 2 bases, with 11 bases separating them. The CDR3 reads CASSVKTGSTDTQYF. The CDR3, as DNA: TGTGCCAGCAGCGTAAAAACAGGGTCCACAGATACGCAGTATTTT. Full variable domain (rest looked up from reference TRBV9 and TRBJ2-3): DSGVTQTPKHLITATGQRVTLRCSPRSGDLSVYWYQQSLDQGLQFLIQYYNGEERAKGNILERFSAQQFPDLHSELNLSSLELGDSALYFCASSVKTGSTDTQYFGPGTRLTVL.

V and J are TRBV7-2 and TRBJ2-7, with 15 bases lining up with TRBD2. The CDR3 extends over 17 amino acids. After removal of 4 bases from V and 4 bases from J, the junction contained 8 bases not matched to a gene. CDR1 SGHTA and CDR2 FQGNSA come from the germline V gene. The CDR3 here is CASSSGTSGGNRYEQYF. The CDR3 DNA sequence: TGTGCCAGCAGCTCCGGGACTAGCGGGGGGAATCGGTACGAGCAGTACTTC.

This clonotype showed up just a few times. The V gene is TRBV27, the J gene TRBJ2-1; D ambiguous. CDR3 length: 13 residues. Between the trimmed V and J ends, which lost 7 bases and 0 bases, there was a span of 7 bases. Germline CDR1 reads MNHEY; CDR2 reads SMNVEV (reference sequence). The CDR3 nucleotides are TGTGCCAGCACAACCGACTCCTACAATGAGCAGTTCTTC. It is translated as CASTTDSYNEQFF.

This clonotype has just a few counts. CDR3 sequence reads: CASSLLWDRGNTEAFF. DNA of the CDR3: TGTGCCAGCAGTTTACTTTGGGACAGGGGCAACACTGAAGCTTTCTTT. The chain employs TRBV12-3 or TRBV12-4 and TRBJ1-1, with 10 bases fitting TRBD1. The CDR3 spans 16 residues. Trimming removed 2 bases from V and 2 bases from J; junction bases left unmatched: 5.

This chain joins TRBV28 and TRBJ2-7, with 9 bases fitting TRBD1. Per the germline V gene, CDR1 is MDHEN and CDR2 is SYDVKM. J lost 4 bases, V lost 6 bases, and 10 bases had no gene match. This CDR3 is built from 15 residues. The CDR3 region has the DNA TGTGCCAGCAGCCAGCCGGGACAGGGAAGGTACGAGCAGTACTTC. It encodes CASSQPGQGRYEQYF.

This clonotype was recorded at least ten times. J is TRBJ2-7 and V is TRBV28; 10 bases align to TRBD1. CDR3 length: 15 amino acids. Germline trimming cut 4 bases from V and 5 bases from J; bases unmatched to any gene: 8. CDR1 is MDHEN and CDR2 is SYDVKM in the germline V gene. The CDR3 sequence is CASSSPGQGRHEQYF. The CDR3 nucleotides read TGTGCCAGCAGTTCCCCGGGACAGGGGAGACACGAGCAGTACTTC.

In this sample, this clonotype turned up a few times. The genes are TRBV10-3 and TRBJ2-1; tentatively, D is TRBD2 (5 bases). This CDR3 region has 12 residues. V gave up 8 bases and J gave up 1 base, with 6 bases separating them. Germline-derived CDR1 and CDR2 are ENHRY and SYGVKD. CDR3 sequence: CAIGSSYNEQFF. DNA of the CDR3: TGTGCCATCGGGAGTTCCTACAATGAGCAGTTCTTC.

The chain uses TRBV7-6 and TRBJ2-3; D possibly matches TRBD1 or TRBD2 (5 bases each). From germline, CDR1 is SGHVS and CDR2 FNYEAQ. The CDR3 is 17 residues long. The V gene lost 2 bases and the J gene lost 3 bases, with 18 bases spanning the gap. The DNA for the CDR3 is TGTGCCAGCAGCTTAAGGGACCCCGGTCCGGTTACAGATACGCAGTATTTT. Its protein is CASSLRDPGPVTDTQYF.

J is TRBJ2-3 and V is TRBV7-2; D tentatively fits TRBD1 or TRBD2 (5 bases each). The CDR3 runs to 18 residues. Germline loops: CDR1 SGHTA, CDR2 FQGNSA. Trimming stripped 4 bases from V and 3 bases from J, with 23 bases between. CDR3 region: CASSSAGPGTAGTDTQYF. Here the CDR3 DNA reads TGTGCCAGCAGCTCGGCAGGTCCCGGGACCGCGGGTACAGATACGCAGTATTTT.

The V call is TRBV7-9, the J call TRBJ2-1, with TRBD2 matching over 10 bases. The CDR3 runs 14 residues. Germline-derived CDR1 and CDR2 are SEHNR and FQNEAQ (reference sequence). The trim removed 4 bases at V and 6 bases at J, leaving 3 bases unmatched. In nucleotides, the CDR3 is TGTGCCAGCAGCTCTAGCGGGAGTGGCAATGAGCAGTTCTTC. This translates into CASSSSGSGNEQFF. Full variable domain (rest looked up from reference TRBV7-9 and TRBJ2-1): DTGVSQNPRHKITKRGQNVTFRCDPISEHNRLYWYRQTLGQGPEFLTYFQNEAQLEKSRLLSDRFSAERPKGSFSTLEIQRTEQGDSAMYLCASSSSGSGNEQFFGPGTRLTVL.

In this sample, this clonotype turned up many times. The V call is TRBV20-1, the J call TRBJ1-2; D unresolved. The V end was cut by 0 bases, the J end by 8 bases, with 16 bases between. The CDR3 has 14 amino acids. Germline CDR1 and CDR2: DFQATT and SNEGSKA (reference sequence). CDR3 in amino acids: CSARDPIPSGGYTF. CDR3 nucleotide sequence: TGCAGTGCTAGAGATCCCATTCCGAGCGGGGGCTACACCTTC.

This clonotype has only a few counts. The chain has TRBV12-3 or TRBV12-4 and TRBJ1-2; no reliable D call. The V end lost 2 bases, the J end lost 4 bases, and 14 bases lay between the germline ends. This CDR3 has 15 residues. The CDR3 sequence: CASSLFGRPGYGYTF. For the CDR3, the DNA is TGTGCCAGCAGTTTATTCGGACGACCGGGCTATGGCTACACCTTC.